Listed here are 26 T cell receptor beta chains from one sample, sequenced in a study of blood T cells in healthy people across ages. The authors ran a second PCR of roughly 6 to 12 cycles using a sample-barcoded 5' primer and a J-beta primer mix. Using its own MiXCR run on the 5' RACE reads, TCRdb lists one record per CDR3 protein. Of some 550,000 distinct CDR3 sequences in the sample, more than 45% are singletons; the top ten hold about 22%. The sequenced sample consisted of blood. These receptors originate from a man older than 75 in good health.

The J gene is TRBJ2-3, the V gene TRBV20-1; 9 bases are a match to TRBD1. The CDR3 has 15 amino acids. CDR1 and CDR2 from the germline V gene are DFQATT and SNEGSKA (reference sequence). V shed 3 bases, J shed 3 bases, and the junction held 7 bases outside the gene matches. The CDR3 bases are TGCAGTGCTAGCATCGGGACAGGGAGTACAGATACGCAGTATTTT. Amino acid sequence: CSASIGTGSTDTQYF.

This clonotype occurred a few times. The chain couples TRBV4-3 to TRBJ2-1; a weak D match, TRBD2 (6 bases). CDR1 is LGHNA, CDR2 YSLEER, per germline. The CDR3 length is 17 residues. Between the trimmed V and J ends, which lost 3 bases and 3 bases, there was a span of 18 bases. CDR3 region: CASSHDKRTGDYNEQFF. DNA of the CDR3: TGCGCCAGCAGCCACGATAAACGGACGGGAGACTACAATGAGCAGTTCTTC.

This clonotype was picked up a small number of times. CDR3 residues: CATSERQGSSYNEQFF. In DNA form, the CDR3 reads TGTGCCACCAGTGAACGACAGGGGAGCTCCTACAATGAGCAGTTCTTC. The chain employs TRBV24-1 and TRBJ2-1; 8 bases are a match to TRBD1. The germline V gene encodes CDR1 KGHDR and CDR2 SFDVKD. The V and J ends lost 4 bases and 0 bases, in that order; junction bases with no gene match: 4. The CDR3 is 16 residues long.

The rearrangement joins TRBV10-3 to TRBJ2-1; the D gene is possibly TRBD2 (5 bases). The CDR3 sequence is 16 residues long. V was trimmed by 3 bases and J by 5 bases, leaving 17 bases between them. Germline CDR1 ENHRY, CDR2 SYGVKD. The DNA for the CDR3 is TGTGCCATCAGTGAACCGAGCGGAGCCGCAAACAATGAGCAGTTCTTC. This codes for CAISEPSGAANNEQFF.

This chain uses TRBV4-1 with TRBJ2-3; D is ambiguous. This CDR3 has 13 residues. Germline V gene data show CDR1 as MGHRA and CDR2 as YSYEKL. Trimming removed 3 bases from V and 4 bases from J, with 8 bases in between. The CDR3 protein is CASSQAFPDTQYF. CDR3 coding DNA: TGCGCCAGCAGCCAGGCTTTCCCAGATACGCAGTATTTT.

Of note for this clonotype: A much larger clone is a single base away; this may be a read error. This chain connects TRBV5-5 to TRBJ2-5, with 9 bases identical to TRBD1. This CDR3 region has 14 residues. V gave up 4 bases and J gave up 3 bases; unmatched junction bases: 4. Germline CDR1 SGHKS, CDR2 YYEKEE (reference sequence). CDR3 amino acids: CASSIGTGKETQYF. The CDR3 DNA follows: TGTGCCAGCAGCATAGGGACAGGGAAAGAGACCCAGTACTTC.

This chain connects TRBV7-9 to TRBJ1-6; 7 positions agree with TRBD1. Losses at the gene ends were 11 bases for V and 7 bases for J; bases not matched to a gene: 11. Looked up from germline, CDR1 is SEHNR and CDR2 is FQNEAQ (reference sequence). The CDR3 runs to 14 residues. The CDR3 nucleotides are TGTGCCGGAGAGGGGGCGTCTAAGAATTCACCCCTCCACTTT. It encodes CAGEGASKNSPLHF. The whole variable domain, remainder taken from reference TRBV7-9 and TRBJ1-6, is DTGVSQNPRHKITKRGQNVTFRCDPISEHNRLYWYRQTLGQGPEFLTYFQNEAQLEKSRLLSDRFSAERPKGSFSTLEIQRTEQGDSAMYLCAGEGASKNSPLHFGNGTRLTVT.

This sequence joins TRBV20-1 and TRBJ2-1, with 8 bases that match TRBD2. Per the germline V gene, CDR1 is DFQATT and CDR2 is SNEGSKA (reference sequence). The trim removed 5 bases at V and 12 bases at J, leaving 6 bases unmatched. CDR3 length: 11 residues. CDR3 protein: CSAWTAGGQFF. The DNA of the CDR3 is TGCAGTGCTTGGACTGCGGGGGGGCAGTTCTTC.

V usage is TRBV4-3 and J usage is TRBJ2-4; 8 nucleotides agree with TRBD2. CDR3 size: 18 residues. From germline, CDR1 is LGHNA and CDR2 YSLEER. After removal of 1 base from V and 4 bases from J, the junction contained 12 bases not matched to a gene. CDR3 protein: CASSQVERESGKKNIQYF. The DNA of the CDR3 is TGCGCCAGCAGCCAAGTGGAGCGGGAGAGTGGGAAAAAAAACATTCAGTACTTC.

This clonotype was observed a single time. CDR3 in amino acids: CASSQGGDSGTEAFF. Here the CDR3 DNA reads TGTGCCAGCAGCCAAGGGGGGGACAGTGGTACTGAAGCTTTCTTT. The genes are TRBV3-1 and TRBJ1-1; TRBD1 matches at 7 bases. The CDR3 extends over 15 amino acids. V lost 1 base to trimming and J lost 5 bases; unmatched junction nucleotides: 7. In germline, CDR1 is LGHDT, CDR2 YNNKEL (reference sequence).

CDR3 in amino acids: CASSYGRNYGYTF. The DNA of the CDR3 is TGTGCCAGCAGTTACGGCAGAAACTATGGCTACACCTTC. This rearrangement joins TRBV6-2 or TRBV6-3 to TRBJ1-2; D is unresolved. Trimming shortened V by 2 bases and J by 2 bases, and 6 bases separated the two germline ends. This CDR3 contains 13 residues. Looked up from germline, CDR1 is MNHEY and CDR2 is SVGEGT.

The chain uses TRBV3-1 and TRBJ2-7, with D perhaps assigned TRBD1 or TRBD2 (6 bases each). Trimming took off 4 bases at V and 2 bases at J, with 15 bases between the two ends. Germline lookup yields CDR1 LGHDT and CDR2 YNNKEL (reference sequence). The CDR3 consists of 15 residues. The CDR3 protein is CASSPSRRDTYEQYF. In DNA, the CDR3 is TGTGCCAGCAGCCCCTCCCGGCGGGACACCTACGAGCAGTACTTC.

This clonotype was counted only a few times. The chain carries TRBV7-2 and TRBJ1-1; D might be TRBD1 (5 bases). The CDR3 has 14 amino acids. V was trimmed by 1 base and J by 10 bases, leaving 16 bases between them. Germline loops: CDR1 SGHTA, CDR2 FQGNSA. CDR3 DNA sequence: TGTGCCAGCAGCTTAGTTACTGGCAGGGCGGCAGCTTTCTTT. This codes for CASSLVTGRAAAFF. Supplemented by reference TRBV7-2 and TRBJ1-1, the full variable domain reads GAGVSQSPSNKVTEKGKDVELRCDPISGHTALYWYRQSLGQGLEFLIYFQGNSAPDKSGLPSDRFSAERTGGSVSTLTIQRTQQEDSAVYLCASSLVTGRAAAFFGQGTRLTVV.

The rearrangement links TRBV19 to TRBJ2-3; TRBD2 agrees at 12 bases. J lost 4 bases, V lost 7 bases, and 0 bases had no gene match. Germline CDR1 and CDR2: LNHDA and SQIVND (reference sequence). The CDR3 is made up of 13 amino acids. The CDR3 loop is CASTSGGADTQYF. DNA of the CDR3: TGTGCCAGTACTAGCGGGGGGGCAGATACGCAGTATTTT.

This clonotype turned up a few times. The J gene is TRBJ2-7, the V gene TRBV7-2, with unresolved D. The germline V gene has CDR1 SGHTA and CDR2 FQGNSA. CDR3 length: 14 amino acids. Trimming removed 1 base from V and 0 bases from J, with 7 bases in between. Written as DNA, the CDR3 is TGTGCCAGCAGCTTAGTTGGTGCCTCCTACGAGCAGTACTTC. As protein: CASSLVGASYEQYF.

The V call is TRBV6-5, the J call TRBJ1-1; the D is unclear. The CDR3 is made up of 13 amino acids. CDR1 MNHEY and CDR2 SVGAGI come from the germline V gene. Trimming cost V 7 bases and J 2 bases, with 11 bases left between them. The CDR3 here is CASKRQPNTEAFF. The CDR3 DNA reads as TGTGCCAGCAAGAGACAACCAAACACTGAAGCTTTCTTT.

V gene TRBV7-2 combines with J gene TRBJ2-2; 11 bases are a match to TRBD2. V lost 3 bases, J lost 5 bases, and 2 bases stayed unmatched. The CDR3 runs to 15 residues. Germline CDR1 is SGHTA and CDR2 is FQGNSA. This CDR3 reads CASSFSGGETGELFF. The CDR3 DNA follows: TGTGCCAGCAGCTTTAGCGGGGGGGAAACCGGGGAGCTGTTTTTT.

The gene calls are TRBV6-5 and TRBJ2-7; TRBD1 agrees at 7 bases. The CDR3 extends over 18 amino acids. Losses at the gene ends were 2 bases for V and 1 base for J; bases not matched to a gene: 14. CDR1 MNHEY and CDR2 SVGAGI come from the germline V gene. CDR3 protein: CASSYRLALGGVSYEQYF. The CDR3 coding sequence is TGTGCCAGCAGTTACAGGCTCGCCTTAGGGGGCGTTTCCTACGAGCAGTACTTC.

The rearrangement uses TRBV4-3 and TRBJ2-4; 9 nucleotides line up with TRBD2. V was pared by 0 bases and J by 6 bases, with 9 bases of the junction left unmatched. From germline, CDR1 is LGHNA and CDR2 YSLEER. The CDR3 extends over 17 amino acids. For the CDR3, the DNA is TGCGCCAGCAGCCAAGATCCCCGCGGGGGGGCCTTAAACATTCAGTACTTC. As protein: CASSQDPRGGALNIQYF.

As regards this clonotype: The junction differs from germline at one of its ends, possibly a read error. The CDR3 loop is CASRRTGTGLGNERFF. The CDR3 DNA sequence: TGTGCCAGCAGAAGAACCGGGACAGGGTTGGGCAATGAGCGGTTCTTC. The chain carries TRBV12-3 or TRBV12-4 and TRBJ2-1; 9 nucleotides align to TRBD1. The CDR3 length is 16 residues.

This clonotype was recorded many times. The chain uses TRBV6-6 and TRBJ1-2; 7 bases fit TRBD1. V trimming: 0 bases; J trimming: 3 bases; junction bases outside the gene matches: 4. Per the germline V gene, CDR1 is MNHNY and CDR2 is SVGAGI (reference sequence). This CDR3 spans 15 amino acids. The CDR3 here is CASSYSNRGDYGYTF. CDR3 coding DNA: TGTGCCAGCAGTTACTCAAACAGGGGAGACTATGGCTACACCTTC.

This clonotype was detected a few times. CDR3 coding DNA: TGTGCCAGCAGCCCCACAACGGGCTACACCTTC. Its translation is CASSPTTGYTF. The V call is TRBV7-9, the J call TRBJ1-2; D unclear. V lost 5 bases to trimming and J lost 8 bases, with 9 bases between them. Germline V gene data show CDR1 as SEHNR and CDR2 as FQNEAQ (reference sequence). CDR3 length equals 11 residues.

This rearrangement joins TRBV15 to TRBJ2-7; a weak D match, TRBD2 (6 bases). The DNA end is a closer match to TRBJ2-5, so the J assignment may be wrong. Germline assignment: CDR1 LNHNV and CDR2 YYDKDF (reference sequence). This CDR3 is built from 15 residues. CDR3 sequence reads: CATSMLEGTAETQYF. CDR3 nucleotide sequence: TGTGCCACCAGCATGTTGGAGGGTACGGCGGAGACCCAGTACTTC.

The chain employs TRBV12-3 or TRBV12-4 and TRBJ1-5, with 9 bases fitting TRBD1. The CDR3 is made up of 15 amino acids. V lost 4 bases and J lost 6; bases outside the gene matches: 7. CDR3 nucleotide sequence: TGTGCCAGCAGTTCCCGGACAGGGGTCAGTCAGCCCCAGCATTTT. This translates into CASSSRTGVSQPQHF.

This clonotype has more than one count but fewer than ten. This may be a read error: a much more frequent sequence differs by one nucleotide. The chain links TRBV6-5 to TRBJ2-5; D may be TRBD2 (5 bases). This CDR3 has 16 residues. CDR1 is MNHEY and CDR2 is SVGAGI in the germline V gene. The ends were cut back, 6 bases at V and 5 bases at J, with 22 bases in the middle. CDR3 in DNA: TGTGCCAGCAGGTCGAGGGCGGTGTTCCGAGGGGAGACCCAGTACTTC. This encodes CASRSRAVFRGETQYF.

The chain employs TRBV6-6 and TRBJ1-2; 7 bases line up with TRBD1. CDR3 length equals 15 residues. Germline lookup yields CDR1 MNHNY and CDR2 SVGAGI (reference sequence). Trimming took 5 bases from V and 2 from J; bases not matched to a gene: 8. CDR3 coding DNA: TGTGCCAGCAGTAGGCCGGGACAGCGAAACTATGGCTACACCTTC. Amino acids: CASSRPGQRNYGYTF.